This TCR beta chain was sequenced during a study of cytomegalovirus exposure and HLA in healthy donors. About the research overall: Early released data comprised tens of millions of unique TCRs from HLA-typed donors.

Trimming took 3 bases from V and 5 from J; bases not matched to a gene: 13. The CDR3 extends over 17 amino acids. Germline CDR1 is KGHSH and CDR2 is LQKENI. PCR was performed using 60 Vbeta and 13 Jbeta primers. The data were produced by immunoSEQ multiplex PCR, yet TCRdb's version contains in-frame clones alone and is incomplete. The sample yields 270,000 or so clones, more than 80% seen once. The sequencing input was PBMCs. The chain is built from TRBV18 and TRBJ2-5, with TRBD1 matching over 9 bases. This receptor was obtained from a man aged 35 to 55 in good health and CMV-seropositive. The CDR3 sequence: CASSPRPLQGAGETQYF. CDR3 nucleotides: TGTGCCAGCTCACCGCGACCCCTACAGGGGGCGGGGGAGACCCAGTACTTC.